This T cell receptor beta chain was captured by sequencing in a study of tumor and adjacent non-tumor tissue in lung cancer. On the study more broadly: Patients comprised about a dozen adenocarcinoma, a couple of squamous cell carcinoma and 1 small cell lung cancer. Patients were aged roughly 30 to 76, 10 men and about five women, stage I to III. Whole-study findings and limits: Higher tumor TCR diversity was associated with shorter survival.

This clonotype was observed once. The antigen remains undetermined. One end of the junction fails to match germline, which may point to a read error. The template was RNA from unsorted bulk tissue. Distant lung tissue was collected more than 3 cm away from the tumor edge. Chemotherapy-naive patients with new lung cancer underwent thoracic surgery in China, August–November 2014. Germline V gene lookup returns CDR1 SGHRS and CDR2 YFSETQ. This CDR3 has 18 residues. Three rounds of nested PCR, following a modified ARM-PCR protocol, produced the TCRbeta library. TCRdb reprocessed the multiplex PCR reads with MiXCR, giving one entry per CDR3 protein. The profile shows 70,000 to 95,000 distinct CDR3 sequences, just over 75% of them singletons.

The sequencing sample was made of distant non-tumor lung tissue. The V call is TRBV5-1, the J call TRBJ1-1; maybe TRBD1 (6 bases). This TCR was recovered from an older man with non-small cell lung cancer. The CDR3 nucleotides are TGCGCCAGCAGCTCCGTTTGGGGGGGGGCTTACATGAACAATGAAGCTTTCTTT. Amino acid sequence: CASSSVWGGAYMNNEAFF. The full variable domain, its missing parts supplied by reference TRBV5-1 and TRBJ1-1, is KAGVTQTPRYLIKTRGQQVTLSCSPISGHRSVSWYQQTPGQGLQFLFEYFSETQRNKGNFPGRFSGRQFSNSRSEMNVSTLELGDSALYLCASSSVWGGAYMNNEAFFGQGTRLTVV.